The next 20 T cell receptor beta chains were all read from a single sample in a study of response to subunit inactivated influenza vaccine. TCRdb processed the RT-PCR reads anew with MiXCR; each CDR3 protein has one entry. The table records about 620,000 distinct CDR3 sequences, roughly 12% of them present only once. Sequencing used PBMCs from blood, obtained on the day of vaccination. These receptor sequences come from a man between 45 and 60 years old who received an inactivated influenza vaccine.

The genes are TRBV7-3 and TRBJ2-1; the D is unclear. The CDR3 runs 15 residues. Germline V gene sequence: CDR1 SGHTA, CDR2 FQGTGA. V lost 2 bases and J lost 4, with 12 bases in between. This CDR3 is CASSLDLWGYNEQFF. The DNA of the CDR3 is TGTGCCAGCAGCTTAGATCTTTGGGGTTACAATGAGCAGTTCTTC.

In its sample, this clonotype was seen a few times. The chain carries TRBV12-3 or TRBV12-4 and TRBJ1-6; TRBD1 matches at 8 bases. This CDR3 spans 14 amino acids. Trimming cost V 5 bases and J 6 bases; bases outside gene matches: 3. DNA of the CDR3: TGTGCCAGCAGTGCAGGACAGGGTAATTCACCCCTCCACTTT. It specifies CASSAGQGNSPLHF.

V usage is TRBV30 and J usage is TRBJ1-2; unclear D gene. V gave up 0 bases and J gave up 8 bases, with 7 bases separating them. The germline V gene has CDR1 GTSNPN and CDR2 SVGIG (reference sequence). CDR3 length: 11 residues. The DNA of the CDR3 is TGTGCCTGGAGTGTCTCGGCCGGCTACACCTTC. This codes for CAWSVSAGYTF. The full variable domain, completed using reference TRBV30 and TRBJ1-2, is SQTIHQWPATLVQPVGSPLSLECTVEGTSNPNLYWYRQAAGRGLQLLFYSVGIGQISSEVPQNLSASRPQDRQFILSSKKLLLSDSGFYLCAWSVSAGYTFGSGTRLTVV.

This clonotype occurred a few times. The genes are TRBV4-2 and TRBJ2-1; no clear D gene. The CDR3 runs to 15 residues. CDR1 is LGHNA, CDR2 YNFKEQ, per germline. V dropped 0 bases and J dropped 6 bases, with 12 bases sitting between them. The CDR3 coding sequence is TGTGCCAGCAGCCAAGATCAGGCTGCCTTCAATGAGCAGTTCTTC. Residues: CASSQDQAAFNEQFF.

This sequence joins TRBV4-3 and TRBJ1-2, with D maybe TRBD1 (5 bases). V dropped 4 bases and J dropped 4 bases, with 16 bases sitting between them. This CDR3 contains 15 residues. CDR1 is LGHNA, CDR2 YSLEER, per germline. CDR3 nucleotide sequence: TGCGCCAGCAGCCCGACCCGATGGGGGAGCTATGGCTACACCTTC. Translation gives CASSPTRWGSYGYTF.

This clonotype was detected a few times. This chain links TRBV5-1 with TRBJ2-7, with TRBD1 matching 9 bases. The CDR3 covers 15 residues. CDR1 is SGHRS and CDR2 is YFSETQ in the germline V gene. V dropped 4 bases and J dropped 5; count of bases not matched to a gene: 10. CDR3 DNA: TGCGCCAGCAGCCCCTCGACAGGGGGAGACGACGAGCAGTACTTC. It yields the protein CASSPSTGGDDEQYF.

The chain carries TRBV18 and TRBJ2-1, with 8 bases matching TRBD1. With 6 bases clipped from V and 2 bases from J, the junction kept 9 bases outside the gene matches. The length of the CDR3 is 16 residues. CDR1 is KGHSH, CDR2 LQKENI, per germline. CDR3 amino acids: CASSDRVGTTYNEQFF. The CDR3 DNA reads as TGTGCCAGCTCGGACAGGGTAGGGACGACCTACAATGAGCAGTTCTTC.

CDR3 residues: CASSTGGRNEQFF. As DNA, the CDR3 is TGTGCCAGCAGTACAGGGGGCCGGAATGAGCAGTTCTTC. This chain connects TRBV12-3 or TRBV12-4 to TRBJ2-1; 9 bases align to TRBD1. The CDR3 totals 13 residues. The ends lost 5 bases at V and 7 bases at J; junction bases unmatched: 3.

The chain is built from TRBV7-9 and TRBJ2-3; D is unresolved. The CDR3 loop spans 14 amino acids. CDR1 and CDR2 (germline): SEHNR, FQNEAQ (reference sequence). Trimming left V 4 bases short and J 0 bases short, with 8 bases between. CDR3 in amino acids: CASSSLDSTDTQYF. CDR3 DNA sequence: TGTGCCAGCAGCTCCCTGGACAGCACAGATACGCAGTATTTT.

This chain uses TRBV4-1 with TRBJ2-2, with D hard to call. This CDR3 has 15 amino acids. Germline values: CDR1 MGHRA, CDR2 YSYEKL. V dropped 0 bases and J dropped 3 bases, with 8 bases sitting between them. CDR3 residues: CASSQDAGYTGELFF. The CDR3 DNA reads TGCGCCAGCAGCCAAGACGCCGGGTACACCGGGGAGCTGTTTTTT.

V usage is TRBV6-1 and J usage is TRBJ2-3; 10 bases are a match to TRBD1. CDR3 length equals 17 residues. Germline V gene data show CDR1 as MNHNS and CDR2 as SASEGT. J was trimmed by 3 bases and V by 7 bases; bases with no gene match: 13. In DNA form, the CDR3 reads TGTGCCAGCAATGACCTCCGGGACAGGGGTATGACAGATACGCAGTATTTT. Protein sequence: CASNDLRDRGMTDTQYF.

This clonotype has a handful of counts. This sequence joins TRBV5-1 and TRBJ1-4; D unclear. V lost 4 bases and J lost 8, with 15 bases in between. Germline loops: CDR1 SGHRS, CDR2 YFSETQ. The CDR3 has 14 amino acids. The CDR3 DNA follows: TGCGCCAGCAGCCCCGGGTCGTCCGTCGAAAAACTGTTTTTT. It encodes CASSPGSSVEKLFF.

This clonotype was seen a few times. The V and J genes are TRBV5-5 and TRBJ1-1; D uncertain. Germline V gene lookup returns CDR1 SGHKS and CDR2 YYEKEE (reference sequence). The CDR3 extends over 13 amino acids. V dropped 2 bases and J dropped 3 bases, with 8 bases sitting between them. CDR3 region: CASSFAAYTEAFF. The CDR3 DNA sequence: TGTGCCAGCAGCTTCGCAGCGTACACTGAAGCTTTCTTT.

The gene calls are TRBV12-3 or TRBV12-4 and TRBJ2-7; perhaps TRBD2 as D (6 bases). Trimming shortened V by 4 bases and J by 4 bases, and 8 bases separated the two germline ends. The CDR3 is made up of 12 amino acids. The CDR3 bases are TGTGCCAGCAGTTCACTAGCTTACGAGCAGTACTTC. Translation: CASSSLAYEQYF.

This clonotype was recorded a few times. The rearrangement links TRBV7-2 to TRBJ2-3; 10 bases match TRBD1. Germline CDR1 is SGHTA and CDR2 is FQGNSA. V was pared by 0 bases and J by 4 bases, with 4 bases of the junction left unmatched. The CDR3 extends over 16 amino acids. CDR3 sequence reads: CASSLAQGQGSDTQYF. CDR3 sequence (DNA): TGTGCCAGCAGCTTAGCACAGGGACAGGGGTCAGATACGCAGTATTTT.

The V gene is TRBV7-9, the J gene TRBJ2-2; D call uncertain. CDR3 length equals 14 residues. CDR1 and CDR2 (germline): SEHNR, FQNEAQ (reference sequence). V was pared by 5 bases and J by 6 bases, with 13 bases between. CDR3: CASSPPRIAGELFF. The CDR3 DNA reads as TGTGCCAGCAGCCCGCCGAGGATCGCCGGGGAGCTGTTTTTT.

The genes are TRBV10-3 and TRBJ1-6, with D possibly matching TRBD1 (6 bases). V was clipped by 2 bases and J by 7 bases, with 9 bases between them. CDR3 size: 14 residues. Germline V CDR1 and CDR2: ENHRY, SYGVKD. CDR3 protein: CAISEGQRNSPLHF. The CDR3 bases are TGTGCCATCAGTGAGGGACAGCGAAATTCACCCCTCCACTTT.

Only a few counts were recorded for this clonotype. The DNA for the CDR3 is TGTGCCAGCAGCAATAGCGGGCCTCCTAAGAGTGAGCAGTACTTC. This codes for CASSNSGPPKSEQYF. The chain links TRBV7-9 to TRBJ2-7, with 7 bases lining up with TRBD2. CDR3 length equals 15 residues. CDR1 is SEHNR, CDR2 FQNEAQ, per germline (reference sequence). V shed 5 bases, J shed 7 bases, and the junction held 14 bases outside the gene matches.

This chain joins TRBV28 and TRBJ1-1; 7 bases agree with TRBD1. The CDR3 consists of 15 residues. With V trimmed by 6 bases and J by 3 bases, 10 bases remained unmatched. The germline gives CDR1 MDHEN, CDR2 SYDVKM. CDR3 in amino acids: CASSHRGVKHTEAFF. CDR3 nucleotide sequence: TGTGCCAGCAGCCACAGGGGTGTCAAACACACTGAAGCTTTCTTT. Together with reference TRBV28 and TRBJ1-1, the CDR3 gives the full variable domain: DVKVTQSSRYLVKRTGEKVFLECVQDMDHENMFWYRQDPGLGLRLIYFSYDVKMKEKGDIPEGYSVSREKKERFSLILESASTNQTSMYLCASSHRGVKHTEAFFGQGTRLTVV.

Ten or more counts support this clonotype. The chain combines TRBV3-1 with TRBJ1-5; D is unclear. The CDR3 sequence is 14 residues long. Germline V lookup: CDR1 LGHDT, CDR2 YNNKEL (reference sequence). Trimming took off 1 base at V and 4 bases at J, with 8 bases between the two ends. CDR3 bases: TGTGCCAGCAGCCAAGCCGGGCGGAATCAGCCCCAGCATTTT. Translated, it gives CASSQAGRNQPQHF.